Sequencing of this T cell receptor beta chain was carried out in a study of blood T cell repertoires in COVID-19. Repertoires were generated with immunoSEQ multiplex PCR, while TCRdb's copy carries only in-frame clones and drops some. The table has 300,000 to 400,000 clones, around 90% seen once. This TCR was sampled from a man in his 60s who had recovered from COVID-19. Material: PBMCs or T cells enriched from blood (not recorded which).

As DNA, the CDR3 is TGTGCCAGCAGTGACAGTAGCAATCAGCCCCAGCATTTT. This sequence encodes CASSDSSNQPQHF. This rearrangement joins TRBV6-2 or TRBV6-3 to TRBJ1-5, with D maybe TRBD1 (5 bases). Germline V gene data show CDR1 as MNHEY and CDR2 as SVGEGT. The length of the CDR3 is 13 residues. The germline V and J ends were trimmed by 5 bases and 0 bases, with 5 bases remaining between them.